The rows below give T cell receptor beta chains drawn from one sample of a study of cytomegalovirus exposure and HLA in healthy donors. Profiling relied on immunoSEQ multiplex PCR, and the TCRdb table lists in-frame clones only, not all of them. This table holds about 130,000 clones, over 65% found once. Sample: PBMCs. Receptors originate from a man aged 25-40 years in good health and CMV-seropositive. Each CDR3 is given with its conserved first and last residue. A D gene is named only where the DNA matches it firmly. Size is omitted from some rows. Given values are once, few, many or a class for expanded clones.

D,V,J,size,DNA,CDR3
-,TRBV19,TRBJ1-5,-,TGTGCCAGTAGTGGCAGGGTACGCAATCAGCCCCAGCATTTT,CASSGRVRNQPQHF
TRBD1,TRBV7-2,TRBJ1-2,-,TGTGCCAGCAAACCGGGACAGGGGACATTCTATGGCTACACCTTC,CASKPGQGTFYGYTF
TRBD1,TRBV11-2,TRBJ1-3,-,TGTGCCAGCAGCTCTACCCGGACAGGAGCGAGGCCTGGAAACACCATATATTTT,CASSSTRTGARPGNTIYF
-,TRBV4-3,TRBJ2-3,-,TGCGCCAGCAGCCCAACGCTACTTGTCCCAGATACGCAGTATTTT,CASSPTLLVPDTQYF
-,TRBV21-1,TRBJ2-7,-,TGTGCCAGCAGCCCAAAGGTGCGGGGTCCTTCCTACGAGCAGTACTTC,CASSPKVRGPSYEQYF
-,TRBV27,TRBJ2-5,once,TGTGCCAGCAGTCGGGAGTTCCAAGAGACCCAGTACTTC,CASSREFQETQYF
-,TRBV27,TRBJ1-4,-,TGTGCCAGCAGTTTTGCGGGTCCCAATGAAAAACTGTTTTTT,CASSFAGPNEKLFF
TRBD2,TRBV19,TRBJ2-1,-,TGTGCCAGTAGTATCGGACTAGCGGGAGTGTATGAGCAGTTCTTC,CASSIGLAGVYEQFF
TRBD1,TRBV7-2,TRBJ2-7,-,TGTGCCAGCAGCCCGAGGGACAGGGGGCTCTACGAGCAGTACTTC,CASSPRDRGLYEQYF
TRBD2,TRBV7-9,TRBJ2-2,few,TGTTCCAGCAGCTTAGTTCGACCGGCTAGCGGGAGGACCGGGGAGCTGTTTTTT,CSSSLVRPASGRTGELFF
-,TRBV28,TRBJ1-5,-,TGTGCCAGCAGTTTAGACAACTATCAGCCCCAGCATTTT,CASSLDNYQPQHF
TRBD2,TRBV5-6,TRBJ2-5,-,TGTGCCAGCAGCTTCATAGCGGGAGGCGGGACCCAGTACTTC,CASSFIAGGGTQYF
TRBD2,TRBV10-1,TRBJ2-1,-,TGCGCCAGCAGTGATCGGGGACTAGCGGGCCGACGGAAGTTCTTC,CASSDRGLAGRRKFF
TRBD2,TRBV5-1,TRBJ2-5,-,TGCGCCAGCAGCTTGGGGGGACCGGGACTAGCGGCCACCGAGGCGGAGACCCAGTACTTC,CASSLGGPGLAATEAETQYF
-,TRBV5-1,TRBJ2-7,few,TGCGCCAGCCAAGACGGGACAAAACCTTACGAGCAGTACTTC,CASQDGTKPYEQYF
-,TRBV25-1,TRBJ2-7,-,TGTGCCAGCACCAGCTCCTACGAGCAGTACTTC,CASTSSYEQYF
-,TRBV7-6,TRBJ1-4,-,TGTGCCAGCAGCTTAGCGCGCGAAAAACTGTTTTTT,CASSLAREKLFF
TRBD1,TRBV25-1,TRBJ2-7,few,TGTGCCAGCAGTGATAGCCCCTTTCGACAGGGACCCATGGGGGAGCAGTACTTC,CASSDSPFRQGPMGEQYF
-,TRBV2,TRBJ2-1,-,TGTGCCAGCAGCCTACGGACAGACGAGCAGTTCTTC,CASSLRTDEQFF
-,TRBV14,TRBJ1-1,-,TGTGCCAGCAGCTACGGGGTGGGTACTGAAGCTTTCTTT,CASSYGVGTEAFF
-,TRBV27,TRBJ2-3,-,TGTGCCAGCACAGGAAGCGGGACAGATACGCAGTATTTT,CASTGSGTDTQYF
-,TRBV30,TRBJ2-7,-,TGTGCCTGGAACGCTGGAGGGGGCAAGCAGTACTTC,CAWNAGGGKQYF
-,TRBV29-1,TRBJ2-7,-,TGCAGCATAGCTAACTCCTACGAGCAGTACTTC,CSIANSYEQYF
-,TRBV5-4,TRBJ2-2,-,TGTGCCACCTCAAGTTATCGGGGGACCGGGGGGCTGTTTTTT,CATSSYRGTGGLFF
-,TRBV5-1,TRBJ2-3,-,TGCGCCAGCAGCTTGGGGAACTCCTCTAGGGATACGCAGTATTTT,CASSLGNSSRDTQYF
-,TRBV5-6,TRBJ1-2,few,TGTGCCAGCCTCCTTGTTTCGGGACATTCGTCCTATGGCTACACCTTC,CASLLVSGHSSYGYTF
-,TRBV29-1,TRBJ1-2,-,TGCAGCGCCAGCATGGGGCTCTATGGCTACACCTTC,CSASMGLYGYTF